The 18 T cell receptor beta chains below were found in one sample sequenced in a study of long-term antiretroviral therapy in people with HIV. Sequencing relied on immunoSEQ assay v3.0, run at survey level. TCRdb's copy holds only in-frame clones and misses some; the assay was immunoSEQ multiplex PCR. This sample has under 50,000 clones, with about 89% found just once. The sequencing here drew on unsorted PBMCs, taken 0.1 years before starting antiretroviral therapy. The source of these receptors is a woman in her 50s with HIV.

V usage is TRBV10-1 and J usage is TRBJ2-3, with 7 bases aligning to TRBD2. CDR1 is WNHNN, CDR2 SYGVQD, per germline (reference sequence). The CDR3 runs to 16 residues. With 2 bases clipped from V and 2 bases from J, the junction kept 7 bases outside the gene matches. DNA for the CDR3: TGCGCCAGCAGTGAGAGTCTGCGACTAGCCACAGATACGCAGTATTTT. Protein sequence: CASSESLRLATDTQYF.

V is TRBV19 and J is TRBJ2-3; 7 bases align to TRBD1. The germline CDR1 and CDR2 sequences are LNHDA and SQIVND (reference sequence). J lost 6 bases, V lost 6 bases, and 3 bases had no gene match. The CDR3 loop spans 12 amino acids. The CDR3 sequence is CASRTGLDTQYF. The CDR3 DNA is TGTGCCAGTAGGACAGGGTTGGATACGCAGTATTTT.

V usage is TRBV4-1 and J usage is TRBJ1-2; tentative D call: TRBD1 (6 bases). The germline V gene has CDR1 MGHRA and CDR2 YSYEKL. This CDR3 is 18 amino acids long. Trimming removed 4 bases at V and 0 bases at J, with 21 bases between. CDR3: CASSPGAVRAVANYGYTF. CDR3 DNA sequence: TGCGCCAGCAGCCCGGGGGCTGTCAGGGCTGTCGCTAACTATGGCTACACCTTC.

The chain recombines TRBV4-2 with TRBJ2-6, with 7 bases that match TRBD1. The V and J ends lost 0 bases and 0 bases, in that order; junction bases with no gene match: 8. The CDR3 runs to 19 residues. Germline-derived CDR1 and CDR2 are LGHNA and YNFKEQ. This chain's CDR3 is CASSQETGTLYSGANVLTF. DNA for the CDR3: TGTGCCAGCAGCCAAGAGACAGGGACCCTTTACTCTGGGGCCAACGTCCTGACTTTC.

The chain has TRBV7-2 and TRBJ1-2; no firm D call. The germline V gene encodes CDR1 SGHTA and CDR2 FQGNSA. Deletions cut 2 bases from V and 5 bases from J, with 6 bases between. The CDR3 is 12 residues long. This CDR3 reads CASSLTGYGYTF. The CDR3 DNA reads as TGTGCCAGCAGCTTAACGGGTTATGGCTACACCTTC.

The rearrangement uses TRBV7-9 and TRBJ2-5, with 9 bases identical to TRBD1. The J segment lost 4 bases and the V segment lost 2 bases, leaving 5 bases of the junction unmatched. Germline V CDR1 and CDR2: SEHNR, FQNEAQ (reference sequence). The length of the CDR3 is 15 residues. In DNA, the CDR3 is TGTGCCAGCAGCTTAAGTACAGGGGGCATAGAGACCCAGTACTTC. It translates to CASSLSTGGIETQYF.

The V call is TRBV9, the J call TRBJ2-2; 10 bases line up with TRBD2. The CDR3 extends over 15 amino acids. Germline V lookup: CDR1 SGDLS, CDR2 YYNGEE. Germline trimming cut 4 bases from V and 4 bases from J; bases unmatched to any gene: 4. The CDR3 protein is CASSKSGGATGELFF. The CDR3 DNA follows: TGTGCCAGCAGCAAGAGCGGGGGGGCCACCGGGGAGCTGTTTTTT.

The V call is TRBV7-9, the J call TRBJ2-2, with 7 bases lining up with TRBD1. V trimming: 5 bases; J trimming: 2 bases; junction bases outside the gene matches: 5. The CDR3 spans 15 residues. Germline V gives CDR1 SEHNR, CDR2 FQNEAQ (reference sequence). The CDR3 DNA sequence: TGTGCCAGCAGCCCCCGGACAGGAAACACCGGGGAGCTGTTTTTT. Amino acid sequence: CASSPRTGNTGELFF.

The chain carries TRBV7-2 and TRBJ1-3, with a tentative D call TRBD1 (5 bases). Trimming removed 5 bases from V and 7 bases from J, with 9 bases in between. The germline CDR1 and CDR2 sequences are SGHTA and FQGNSA. The length of the CDR3 is 12 residues. This CDR3 is CASSRDGNTIYF. The DNA for the CDR3 is TGTGCCAGCAGCCGGGACGGGAACACCATATATTTT. Looking up the rest from reference TRBV7-2 and TRBJ1-3 gives the full variable domain: GAGVSQSPSNKVTEKGKDVELRCDPISGHTALYWYRQSLGQGLEFLIYFQGNSAPDKSGLPSDRFSAERTGGSVSTLTIQRTQQEDSAVYLCASSRDGNTIYFGEGSWLTVV.

V usage is TRBV9 and J usage is TRBJ2-1; TRBD2 matches 7 bases. The germline V gene encodes CDR1 SGDLS and CDR2 YYNGEE. J lost 4 bases, V lost 0 bases, and 4 bases had no gene match. The CDR3 has 15 amino acids. Written as DNA, the CDR3 is TGTGCCAGCAGCGTAGCGGGGGACTATTACAATGAGCAGTTCTTC. Translated: CASSVAGDYYNEQFF.

The gene calls are TRBV15 and TRBJ1-2, with 8 bases that match TRBD1. Germline CDR1 and CDR2: LNHNV and YYDKDF (reference sequence). V shed 11 bases, J shed 4 bases, and the junction held 15 bases outside the gene matches. This CDR3 has 15 residues. For the CDR3, the DNA is TGTGCCGCGAAGAAGACAGGGGAGGGCGGCTATGGCTACACCTTC. This gives the protein CAAKKTGEGGYGYTF.

This clone was observed a handful of times. The chain carries TRBV7-9 and TRBJ1-6; D remains unclear. Trimming left V 1 base short and J 7 bases short, with 5 bases between. The length of the CDR3 is 13 residues. CDR1 and CDR2 from the germline V gene are SEHNR and FQNEAQ (reference sequence). The CDR3 DNA reads as TGTGCCAGCAGCTTAGGTGGGAATTCACCCCTCCACTTT. As protein: CASSLGGNSPLHF.

This chain links TRBV6-4 with TRBJ2-1; TRBD2 matches 8 bases. The CDR3 is made up of 15 amino acids. V lost 4 bases and J lost 8; bases outside the gene matches: 10. The V gene's germline CDR1 is MRHNA and CDR2 SNTAGT. The CDR3 DNA reads as TGTGCCAGCAGTGTCGCTAGCGGGTCAGGGGATGAGCAGTTCTTC. Protein: CASSVASGSGDEQFF.

This chain connects TRBV10-3 to TRBJ2-2; D gene uncertain. Germline loops: CDR1 ENHRY, CDR2 SYGVKD. CDR3 size: 14 residues. Trimming took 10 bases from V and 7 from J, leaving 19 bases between them. The CDR3 bases are TGTGCCACGATTATAGACCGTATCGGCGGGGAGCTGTTTTTT. Translated, it gives CATIIDRIGGELFF.

The J gene is TRBJ1-2, the V gene TRBV5-6; TRBD1 might be the D (5 bases). Trimming pared 4 bases from V and 8 bases from J, leaving 15 bases between. Germline CDR1 and CDR2: SGHDT and YYEEEE. This CDR3 is built from 13 residues. CDR3: CASSLRQGKGYTF. As DNA, the CDR3 is TGTGCCAGCAGCCTGCGTCAGGGAAAAGGCTACACCTTC.

A few counts support this clone. The chain recombines TRBV6-1 with TRBJ2-7, with D possibly matching TRBD1 (6 bases). Trimming shortened V by 7 bases and J by 4 bases, and 11 bases separated the two germline ends. Germline V gene lookup returns CDR1 MNHNS and CDR2 SASEGT. The CDR3 sequence is 12 residues long. The CDR3 sequence is CASTPTGYEQYF. As DNA, the CDR3 is TGTGCCAGCACCCCAACAGGGTACGAGCAGTACTTC.

DNA for the CDR3: TGTGCCACCAGCCGGGACAGGAATGAAAAACTGTTTTTT. Amino acids: CATSRDRNEKLFF. The V call is TRBV15, the J call TRBJ1-4, with TRBD1 matching over 8 bases. This CDR3 spans 13 amino acids. V shed 5 bases and J 5 bases; nucleotides not matched to a gene: 1. Germline CDR1 is LNHNV and CDR2 is YYDKDF (reference sequence).

V gene TRBV7-6 combines with J gene TRBJ2-3, with D unresolved. Germline V gene data show CDR1 as SGHVS and CDR2 as FNYEAQ. With 5 bases removed from V and 4 bases from J, the gap between germline ends came to 10 bases. The CDR3 runs 13 residues. The CDR3 protein is CASSPWSADTQYF. CDR3 DNA sequence: TGTGCCAGCAGCCCGTGGTCCGCAGATACGCAGTATTTT.